The T cell receptor beta chain under discussion was sequenced for a study of T-cell memory formation after mild COVID-19. This clonotype was detected a few times. From the 5' RACE reads, TCRdb called clonotypes with MiXCR, one entry per CDR3 protein. The sample has about 200,000 distinct CDR3 sequences, just over 9.5% seen once. With 0 bases clipped from V and 4 bases from J, the junction kept 3 bases outside the gene matches. Germline V gives CDR1 SGHNT, CDR2 YYREEE (reference sequence). The CDR3 runs to 16 residues. The sample comprised PBMCs or a T cell subset sorted from them (not recorded which). The gene calls are TRBV5-4 and TRBJ1-6, with 8 bases fitting TRBD1. This clonotype was sampled from a man aged 18-30 years who had mild COVID-19 (a few samples of this study predate the infection). Cell type and time point are not known. The CDR3 loop reads CASSLGGTGYNSPLHF. The DNA of the CDR3 is TGTGCCAGCAGCTTGGGGGGGACAGGTTATAATTCACCCCTCCACTTT.